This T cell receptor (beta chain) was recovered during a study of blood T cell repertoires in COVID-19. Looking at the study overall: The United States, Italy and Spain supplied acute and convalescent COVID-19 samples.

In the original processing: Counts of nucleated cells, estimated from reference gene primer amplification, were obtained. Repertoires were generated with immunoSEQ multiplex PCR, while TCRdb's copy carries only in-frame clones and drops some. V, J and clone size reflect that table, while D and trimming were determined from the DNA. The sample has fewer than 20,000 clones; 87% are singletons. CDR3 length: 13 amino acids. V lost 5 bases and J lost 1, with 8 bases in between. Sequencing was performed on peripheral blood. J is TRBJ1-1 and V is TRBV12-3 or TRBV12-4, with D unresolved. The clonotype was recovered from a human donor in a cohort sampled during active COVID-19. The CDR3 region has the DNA TGTGCCAGCAGTAGTCGAGCGAACACTGAAGCTTTCTTT. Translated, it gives CASSSRANTEAFF.